This T cell receptor beta chain was identified in a study of shared clonotypes between healthy human individuals. Study background: Sampling drew on donors who were a couple of women and a few men aged 18 to 49.

CDR3 size: 12 residues. CDR1 is MDHEN, CDR2 SYDVKM, per germline. On this clone itself: Relative to the germline gene, one junction end is altered; a read error may explain this. Other DNA sequences in this sample translate to the same CDR3.

Sequencing was performed with immunoSEQ multiplex PCR; in TCRdb, only in-frame clones are kept and a portion is missing. Of a few million clones listed, 85% to 95% are singletons. This rearrangement joins TRBV28 to TRBJ2-5, with 9 bases identical to TRBD2. Sequencing used naive CD4+ T cells from PBMCs. Specified subset: CD45RA+ positively selected. This sequence was found in a man younger than 30 in good health. Some clones in this sample may be carry-over from other donors' samples. In DNA form, the CDR3 reads TGCGCCAGCCTAGCGGGAAAGGAGACCCAGTACTTC. This translates into CASLAGKETQYF.